The next 24 T cell receptor beta chains were all read from a single sample in a study of shared clonotypes between healthy human individuals. TCRdb's table, derived via immunoSEQ multiplex PCR, lists solely in-frame clones and lacks some. The data contain about 2.2 million clones, just over 90% of them singletons. Positive CCR7 selection of CD45RO-negative cells yielded the naive CD8 cells, and terminally differentiated effector memory CD45RA+ cells were excluded. Material for sequencing was naive CD8+ T cells from PBMCs. All receptors derive from a man younger than 30 in good health. Some clones in this sample may be carry-over from other donors' samples.

This rearrangement joins TRBV5-1 to TRBJ2-7; D could derive from TRBD1 or TRBD2 (6 bases each). CDR3 length: 17 amino acids. Germline V gene lookup returns CDR1 SGHRS and CDR2 YFSETQ. The germline V and J ends were trimmed by 0 bases and 7 bases, with 23 bases remaining between them. CDR3 sequence reads: CASSLAEGDLRFEEQYF. Here the CDR3 DNA reads TGCGCCAGCAGCTTGGCGGAGGGGGACCTACGATTCGAGGAGCAGTACTTC.

The CDR3 nucleotides read TGTGCCAGCAGCTCTCAGGGGTGGCCAGATACGCAGTATTTT. Translation: CASSSQGWPDTQYF. The chain links TRBV7-9 to TRBJ2-3; a possible D gene is TRBD1 (6 bases). The CDR3 is 14 residues long. Germline lookup yields CDR1 SEHNR and CDR2 FQNEAQ (reference sequence). The V end lost 4 bases, the J end lost 4 bases, and 12 bases lay between the germline ends.

The chain recombines TRBV4-3 with TRBJ2-3; D perhaps matches TRBD1 (5 bases). This CDR3 contains 15 residues. Germline CDR1 is LGHNA and CDR2 is YSLEER. The V and J ends lost 0 bases and 4 bases respectively, with 11 bases between them. The CDR3, as DNA: TGCGCCAGCAGCCAAGATACAGGATTGTCAGATACGCAGTATTTT. Protein product: CASSQDTGLSDTQYF.

The rearrangement uses TRBV7-9 and TRBJ2-3, with D unresolved. Germline V gene lookup returns CDR1 SEHNR and CDR2 FQNEAQ (reference sequence). The CDR3 runs to 14 residues. V was clipped by 3 bases and J by 4 bases, with 11 bases between them. CDR3 protein: CASSFWAEADTQYF. CDR3 sequence (DNA): TGTGCCAGCAGCTTCTGGGCAGAAGCAGATACGCAGTATTTT. The full variable domain, its missing parts supplied by reference TRBV7-9 and TRBJ2-3, is DTGVSQNPRHKITKRGQNVTFRCDPISEHNRLYWYRQTLGQGPEFLTYFQNEAQLEKSRLLSDRFSAERPKGSFSTLEIQRTEQGDSAMYLCASSFWAEADTQYFGPGTRLTVL.

The J gene is TRBJ2-7, the V gene TRBV14; TRBD2 might be the D (5 bases). CDR1 is SGHDN and CDR2 is FVKESK in the germline V gene. The ends were cut back, 4 bases at V and 7 bases at J, with 17 bases in the middle. The CDR3 contains 14 residues. The CDR3 nucleotides are TGTGCCAGCAGCCCGAACCTTAACTCGGGGGAGCAGTACTTC. It is translated as CASSPNLNSGEQYF. Together with reference TRBV14 and TRBJ2-7, the CDR3 gives the full variable domain: EAGVTQFPSHSVIEKGQTVTLRCDPISGHDNLYWYRRVMGKEIKFLLHFVKESKQDESGMPNNRFLAERTGGTYSTLKVQPAELEDSGVYFCASSPNLNSGEQYFGPGTRLTVT.

The V and J genes are TRBV10-3 and TRBJ2-7; D is perhaps TRBD2 (6 bases). V was cut by 0 bases and J by 3 bases, with 15 bases left in between. CDR1 and CDR2 from the germline V gene are ENHRY and SYGVKD. The length of the CDR3 is 16 residues. The CDR3 DNA sequence: TGTGCCATCAGTGAGTCGTTTAGGAGGGGATTCTACGAGCAGTACTTC. Translating it yields CAISESFRRGFYEQYF.

The chain combines TRBV6-1 with TRBJ2-7, with TRBD2 identical over 7 bases. The CDR3 has 16 residues. V lost 3 bases to trimming and J lost 0 bases; unmatched junction nucleotides: 8. Germline lookup yields CDR1 MNHNS and CDR2 SASEGT. CDR3 DNA sequence: TGTGCCAGCAGTGAGTACGTGCGGGAGAGCTCCTACGAGCAGTACTTC. The encoded protein is CASSEYVRESSYEQYF.

V gene TRBV5-1 combines with J gene TRBJ2-7; TRBD1 matches at 9 bases. Trimming took 3 bases from V and 5 from J; bases not matched to a gene: 6. CDR1 and CDR2 from the germline V gene are SGHRS and YFSETQ. The CDR3 totals 14 residues. The CDR3 nucleotides are TGCGCCAGCAGCTCCTCCGGACAGGGGAACGAGCAGTACTTC. Translating gives CASSSSGQGNEQYF.

The rearrangement joins TRBV13 to TRBJ1-3; TRBD1 agrees at 7 bases. The V gene's germline CDR1 is PRHDT and CDR2 FYEKMQ (reference sequence). The CDR3 has 15 amino acids. Trimming at V came to 0 bases and at J to 3 bases, leaving 2 bases not matched to a gene. The CDR3 here is CASSLGTGFGNTIYF. CDR3 DNA sequence: TGTGCCAGCAGCTTAGGGACAGGGTTTGGAAACACCATATATTTT. Together with reference TRBV13 and TRBJ1-3, the CDR3 gives the full variable domain: AAGVIQSPRHLIKEKRETATLKCYPIPRHDTVYWYQQGPGQDPQFLISFYEKMQSDKGSIPDRFSAQQFSDYHSELNMSSLELGDSALYFCASSLGTGFGNTIYFGEGSWLTVV.

This sequence joins TRBV11-2 and TRBJ2-2; D is perhaps TRBD1 (7 bases). The CDR3 consists of 15 residues. The germline V and J ends were trimmed by 6 bases and 6 bases, with 17 bases remaining between them. Germline assignment: CDR1 SGHAT and CDR2 FQNNGV. CDR3 in amino acids: CASRWRQGGAGELFF. CDR3 in DNA: TGTGCCAGCAGGTGGCGGCAGGGGGGTGCCGGGGAGCTGTTTTTT.

This chain links TRBV27 with TRBJ2-5; perhaps TRBD1 as D (5 bases). Germline CDR1 and CDR2: MNHEY and SMNVEV (reference sequence). V was clipped by 5 bases and J by 4 bases, with 17 bases between them. The CDR3 contains 15 residues. CDR3 region: CASSPKQVFLETQYF. In DNA form, the CDR3 reads TGTGCCAGCAGTCCAAAACAGGTCTTTTTAGAGACCCAGTACTTC.

Of note for this clone: Other DNA sequences in the sample encode the same CDR3. This chain links TRBV15 with TRBJ2-7; maybe TRBD2 (7 bases). Between the trimmed V and J ends, which lost 0 bases and 3 bases, there was a span of 12 bases. Germline CDR1 LNHNV, CDR2 YYDKDF (reference sequence). This CDR3 is 15 amino acids long. The CDR3 nucleotides read TGTGCCACCAGCAGAGAGGGGGGGCGTAGCTACGAGCAGTACTTC. Protein: CATSREGGRSYEQYF.

The J gene is TRBJ2-7, the V gene TRBV4-3, with a weak D call TRBD2 (5 bases). The CDR3 covers 15 residues. CDR1 is LGHNA and CDR2 is YSLEER in the germline V gene. V dropped 1 base and J dropped 6 bases, with 16 bases sitting between them. CDR3 sequence (DNA): TGCGCCAGCAGCCAAGGGGTGCTAGTGGGGAGCGAGCAGTACTTC. It specifies CASSQGVLVGSEQYF.

As DNA, the CDR3 is TGCGCCAGCAGCCAAGAGGGTCTAGCGGGAAGAAGTGAGCAGTTCTTC. Its protein product is CASSQEGLAGRSEQFF. The V and J genes are TRBV4-1 and TRBJ2-1; TRBD2 matches at 9 bases. Germline values: CDR1 MGHRA, CDR2 YSYEKL. CDR3 length equals 16 residues. V shed 0 bases, J shed 9 bases, and the junction held 9 bases outside the gene matches.

The V call is TRBV4-3, the J call TRBJ1-1; D unresolved. The ends were cut back, 2 bases at V and 1 base at J, with 20 bases in the middle. The CDR3 consists of 18 residues. Germline lookup yields CDR1 LGHNA and CDR2 YSLEER. The CDR3 spells CASSQIPPPPTENTEAFF. In DNA, the CDR3 is TGCGCCAGCAGCCAAATACCCCCACCCCCGACTGAGAACACTGAAGCTTTCTTT.

The V and J genes are TRBV5-1 and TRBJ1-1, with a weak D call TRBD1 (6 bases). Germline CDR1 is SGHRS and CDR2 is YFSETQ. The germline V and J ends were trimmed by 4 bases and 3 bases, with 16 bases remaining between them. This CDR3 region has 15 residues. CDR3 residues: CASSPETGPDTEAFF. For the CDR3, the DNA is TGCGCCAGCAGCCCGGAGACAGGTCCCGACACTGAAGCTTTCTTT. Full variable domain (outside the CDR3, taken from reference TRBV5-1 and TRBJ1-1): KAGVTQTPRYLIKTRGQQVTLSCSPISGHRSVSWYQQTPGQGLQFLFEYFSETQRNKGNFPGRFSGRQFSNSRSEMNVSTLELGDSALYLCASSPETGPDTEAFFGQGTRLTVV.

This sequence joins TRBV30 and TRBJ1-2, with D possibly matching TRBD1 (6 bases). The CDR3 sequence is 15 residues long. The germline CDR1 and CDR2 sequences are GTSNPN and SVGIG (reference sequence). Trimming removed 0 bases from V and 8 bases from J, with 19 bases in between. The CDR3 here is CAWSVHGQPVRGYTF. The CDR3 nucleotides read TGTGCCTGGAGTGTCCATGGACAGCCGGTCAGAGGCTACACCTTC. Full variable domain (outside the CDR3, taken from reference TRBV30 and TRBJ1-2): SQTIHQWPATLVQPVGSPLSLECTVEGTSNPNLYWYRQAAGRGLQLLFYSVGIGQISSEVPQNLSASRPQDRQFILSSKKLLLSDSGFYLCAWSVHGQPVRGYTFGSGTRLTVV.

The chain recombines TRBV7-9 with TRBJ1-4; D is possibly TRBD1 (5 bases). The germline V gene has CDR1 SEHNR and CDR2 FQNEAQ (reference sequence). This CDR3 has 13 residues. V was trimmed by 5 bases and J by 6 bases, leaving 10 bases between them. Here the CDR3 reads CASSGEGHEKLFF. In DNA, the CDR3 is TGTGCCAGCAGCGGGGAGGGACATGAAAAACTGTTTTTT.

J is TRBJ1-5 and V is TRBV27; D is possibly TRBD1 (5 bases). Germline V CDR1 and CDR2: MNHEY, SMNVEV (reference sequence). The CDR3 extends over 15 amino acids. Trimming shortened V by 7 bases and J by 5 bases, and 18 bases separated the two germline ends. The CDR3 DNA is TGTGCCAGCAAAATTTCACCGGGACCTTATCAGCCCCAGCATTTT. This gives the protein CASKISPGPYQPQHF.

Concerning this clone itself: The sample holds other DNA sequences that translate to the same CDR3. This rearrangement joins TRBV7-3 to TRBJ2-7; 8 bases agree with TRBD1. This CDR3 spans 15 amino acids. From germline, CDR1 is SGHTA and CDR2 FQGTGA. V gave up 5 bases and J gave up 0 bases; unmatched junction bases: 6. CDR3 bases: TGTGCCAGCAGCCCAGGACAGGGAAGCTCCTACGAGCAGTACTTC. This translates into CASSPGQGSSYEQYF.

The chain recombines TRBV9 with TRBJ2-3, with 10 bases aligning to TRBD1. V lost 3 bases to trimming and J lost 6 bases; unmatched junction nucleotides: 10. CDR1 is SGDLS and CDR2 is YYNGEE in the germline V gene. The CDR3 is 16 amino acids. In DNA form, the CDR3 reads TGTGCCAGCAGCGGAACCGGGACAGGGGTTAGGGATACGCAGTATTTT. It encodes CASSGTGTGVRDTQYF. Looking up the rest from reference TRBV9 and TRBJ2-3 gives the full variable domain: DSGVTQTPKHLITATGQRVTLRCSPRSGDLSVYWYQQSLDQGLQFLIQYYNGEERAKGNILERFSAQQFPDLHSELNLSSLELGDSALYFCASSGTGTGVRDTQYFGPGTRLTVL.

Notes on this clone: The same CDR3 arises from other DNA sequences in this sample as well. The chain is built from TRBV19 and TRBJ1-2, with D unclear. Trimming removed 3 bases at V and 3 bases at J, with 8 bases between. Germline V gives CDR1 LNHDA, CDR2 SQIVND (reference sequence). The CDR3 runs 13 residues. The CDR3 nucleotides read TGTGCCAGTAGTATTGGTGGGGACTATGGCTACACCTTC. Translating it yields CASSIGGDYGYTF.

The V gene is TRBV28, the J gene TRBJ1-1, with TRBD1 matching over 10 bases. Germline CDR1 reads MDHEN; CDR2 reads SYDVKM. The CDR3 contains 15 residues. Trimming at V came to 6 bases and at J to 3 bases, leaving 7 bases not matched to a gene. CDR3 DNA: TGTGCCAGCAGCCCGCGGGACAGGGGATACACTGAAGCTTTCTTT. Translating gives CASSPRDRGYTEAFF.

The chain joins TRBV7-9 to TRBJ1-2; D unresolved. The germline V and J ends were trimmed by 3 bases and 4 bases, with 9 bases remaining between them. CDR1 and CDR2 (germline): SEHNR, FQNEAQ (reference sequence). This CDR3 has 13 amino acids. CDR3 coding DNA: TGTGCCAGCAGCTTGACCCGGGGCTATGGCTACACCTTC. Translation: CASSLTRGYGYTF.